A selection of T cell receptor beta chains follows, all from one sample in a study of cytomegalovirus exposure and HLA in healthy donors. Some clones are missing from TCRdb's copy, which holds only in-frame ones; the method was immunoSEQ multiplex PCR. The sample contains over 90,000 clones, approximately 70% of which appear only once. Sequenced material: PBMCs. These receptors were collected from a man aged 40-50 years in good health and CMV-seronegative. CDR3s include the opening cysteine and the closing phenylalanine or tryptophan. A D gene is named only where the DNA matches it firmly. Some rows have no size entry. The others give once, few or many, or a class for an expanded clone.

>TRBJ1-5|TRBV28|NA|TRBD1
TGTGCCAGCAGAGTAAGACAGGGGAGTTATAGCAATCAGCCCCAGCATTTT
CASRVRQGSYSNQPQHF
>TRBJ1-3|TRBV7-8|few|TRBD1
TGTGCCAGCAGCTTAGGGGCAGGGGGCTTAGGAAACACCATATATTTT
CASSLGAGGLGNTIYF
>TRBJ1-1|TRBV7-8|NA|NA
TGTGCCAGCAGCCAACAGTCCTTAGTGACGAACACTGAAGCTTTCTTT
CASSQQSLVTNTEAFF
>TRBJ2-3|TRBV9|NA|TRBD2
TGTGCCAGCAGCGTAGACCAGGGAGGGCCAGATACGCAGTATTTT
CASSVDQGGPDTQYF
>TRBJ2-3|TRBV19|NA|TRBD1
TGTGCCAGTAGTATAGACTGGGAGACAGGGGGCACAGATACGCAGTATTTT
CASSIDWETGGTDTQYF
>TRBJ1-1|TRBV15|once|TRBD1
TGTGCCACCAGCAGAGCCCAGGGGGCGCCTGAAGCTTTCTTT
CATSRAQGAPEAFF
>TRBJ1-2|TRBV29-1|NA|NA
TGCAGCGTACGAGCGGGGGAGGGCTACACCTTC
CSVRAGEGYTF
>TRBJ1-2|TRBV4-2|NA|NA
TGTGCCAGCAGCCAAATTTCACAGGGTGGGCATGGCTACACCTTC
CASSQISQGGHGYTF
>TRBJ2-7|TRBV30|NA|TRBD2
TGTGCCTGGAGTTACGGGGGGGCGTACGAGCAGTACTTC
CAWSYGGAYEQYF
>TRBJ2-7|TRBV5-4|once|NA
TGTGCCAGCAGCTTGGCGGGGTGGGAGCAGTACTTC
CASSLAGWEQYF
>TRBJ2-2|TRBV5-1|NA|TRBD1
TGCGCCAGCCACCCCGGGACAGAAGCCGGGGAGCTGTTTTTT
CASHPGTEAGELFF
>TRBJ2-7|TRBV4-1|NA|TRBD1
TGCGCCAGCAGCCAAGATTGGGACAGGGTCTACGAGCAGTACTTC
CASSQDWDRVYEQYF
>TRBJ2-5|TRBV14|NA|TRBD1
TGTGCCAGCAGCCAAGATTGGGGACAGGGACCCTGGGAGACCCAGTACTTC
CASSQDWGQGPWETQYF
>TRBJ1-4|TRBV5-4|NA|TRBD1
TGTGCCAGCGCCAGGGGGGCCAATGAAAAACTGTTTTTT
CASARGANEKLFF
>TRBJ2-3|TRBV27|NA|TRBD2
TGTGCCAGCAGGATTTTCGGACTAGCGGGGAGCACAGATACGCAGTATTTT
CASRIFGLAGSTDTQYF
>TRBJ1-6|TRBV29-1|NA|NA
TGCAGCGTCGGGCGGGGTGGGACTCTTTTCTATAATTCACCCCTCCACTTT
CSVGRGGTLFYNSPLHF
>TRBJ2-7|TRBV13|NA|NA
TGTGCCAGCCGGTACGAGCAGTACTTC
CASRYEQYF
>TRBJ1-6|TRBV4-3|NA|NA
TGCGCCAGCAGCCAAGTAAGGGGGAAAAATTCACCCCTCCACTTT
CASSQVRGKNSPLHF
>TRBJ1-5|TRBV28|few|TRBD1
TGTGCCAGCACCAGACAGGGTCGGGTTCAGCCCCAGCATTTT
CASTRQGRVQPQHF
>TRBJ2-5|TRBV28|NA|TRBD2
TGTGCCAGCGGGGAGCGGGGGGGGATCGGGGAGACCCAGTACTTC
CASGERGGIGETQYF
>TRBJ2-5|TRBV5-6|NA|TRBD1
TGTGCCAGCAGCTCAAGACAGGGGTTCGGGGAGACCCAGTACTTC
CASSSRQGFGETQYF
>TRBJ2-5|TRBV2|once|NA
TGTGCCAGCAGCGTAAAAGAGACCCAGTACTTC
CASSVKETQYF
>TRBJ2-5|TRBV7-2|NA|TRBD2
TGTGCCAGCAGCGCTAGCAGCGGGGCAGACCAAGAGACCCAGTACTTC
CASSASSGADQETQYF
>TRBJ1-1|TRBV2|NA|NA
TGTGCCAGCAGCCAGAAGGGGGGGGGCGGGAAAGCTTTCTTT
CASSQKGGGGKAFF